The T cell receptor beta chain under discussion was sequenced for a study of blood T cells in healthy people across ages. The V gene lost 0 bases and the J gene lost 4 bases, with 9 bases spanning the gap. Germline CDR1 is ENHRY and CDR2 is SYGVKD. The CDR3 totals 14 residues. Alongside a J-beta primer mix, a sample-barcoded 5' primer served in a second PCR lasting about 7 to 12 cycles. Using its own MiXCR run on the 5' RACE reads, TCRdb lists one record per CDR3 protein. Of about 1.5 million distinct CDR3 sequences in the sample, about 40% were seen once. This chain joins TRBV10-3 and TRBJ1-2; the D is unclear. The specimen was blood. This receptor was taken from a woman aged 18-29 years in good health. As DNA, the CDR3 is TGTGCCATCAGTGAGTCGATAAAGGGCTATGGCTACACCTTC. This translates into CAISESIKGYGYTF.